This TCR beta chain came from a study of blood T cells in healthy people across ages. Alongside a J-beta primer mix, a sample-barcoded 5' primer served in a second PCR lasting about 7 to 12 cycles. Every cDNA molecule carried a tag from a template-switch adaptor bearing 12 random nucleotides. TCRdb reprocessed the 5' RACE reads with MiXCR, giving one entry per CDR3 protein. Of 1.8 million or so distinct CDR3 sequences listed, 35% to 50% are singletons. From germline, CDR1 is SGHVS and CDR2 FQNEAQ. With 4 bases clipped from V and 3 bases from J, the junction kept 9 bases outside the gene matches. The length of the CDR3 is 17 residues. This clonotype was observed a handful of times. Its target is unknown. The study's findings and limits: A greater number of naive CD4+ cells and higher diversity distinguished long-lived donors from aged donors.

Sequenced sample: blood. This sequence was found in a human donor in good health. The V and J genes are TRBV7-8 and TRBJ1-6, with 7 bases lining up with TRBD1. CDR3 region: CASSSGQSFYYNSPLHF. The DNA of the CDR3 is TGTGCCAGCAGCTCGGGACAGAGCTTTTACTATAATTCACCCCTCCACTTT.